What follows is one TCR beta chain and its context. 5'RACE template switching with UMIs produced the TCR beta cDNA. For each CDR3 protein, TCRdb gives one entry from its re-call of the 5' RACE reads, without DNA. The sample holds approximately 550,000 distinct CDR3 sequences. The CDR3 covers 13 residues. CDR1 and CDR2 from the germline V gene are SGHDN and FVKESK. This sample was included in a study of T cells expressing NK-cell markers. This clonotype was obtained from a man aged 18 to 30 in good health. The chain combines TRBV14 with TRBJ2-1; TCRdb returns TRBD1, unconfirmable since there is no DNA. Sequenced input: blood T cells: a sorted CD56 or NKG2C T cell subset, CD4+ or CD8+ T cells, or bulk PBMC T cells (not recorded which). CDR3 protein: CASSEFRVNEQFF.